Presented here are 28 T cell receptor beta chains from one specimen sequenced in a study of OX40 agonist ivuxolimab in advanced cancers. Repertoires were generated with immunoSEQ multiplex PCR, while TCRdb's copy carries only in-frame clones and drops some. The repertoire holds 18,000 or so clones, with approximately 77% as singletons. Sequenced material: CD4+ or CD8+ T cells sorted from blood, taken in a trial of the OX40 agonist ivuxolimab. The receptors shown here come from an adult with an advanced solid tumor such as melanoma, head and neck, liver or kidney cancer.

This rearrangement joins TRBV11-3 to TRBJ2-7, with D possibly being TRBD2 (6 bases). Germline values: CDR1 SGHNT, CDR2 YENEEA. Trimming left V 6 bases short and J 5 bases short, with 23 bases between. CDR3 size: 16 residues. CDR3 bases: TGTGCCAGCAGTGGGATGGCGGGGACGTGGGGGGACGAGCAGTACTTC. Translating gives CASSGMAGTWGDEQYF.

The chain combines TRBV7-9 with TRBJ1-2; D remains unclear. Between the trimmed V and J ends, which lost 1 base and 3 bases, there was a span of 6 bases. The CDR3 extends over 13 amino acids. Germline lookup yields CDR1 SEHNR and CDR2 FQNEAQ (reference sequence). CDR3 amino acids: CASSLGADYGYTF. CDR3 bases: TGTGCCAGCAGCTTAGGGGCGGACTATGGCTACACCTTC.

This clone was seen once. The CDR3 bases are TGTGCCAGCAGCCCGCAGCTCCAGTTAATCTACGAGCAGTACTTC. Its protein is CASSPQLQLIYEQYF. The J gene is TRBJ2-7, the V gene TRBV7-8, with unresolved D. The CDR3 is 15 amino acids. V was shortened by 5 bases and J by 3 bases, with 17 bases between the two germline ends. CDR1 is SGHVS and CDR2 is FQNEAQ in the germline V gene.

This clone occurred once. This sequence joins TRBV9 and TRBJ1-2; D perhaps matches TRBD1 (6 bases). The CDR3 is 14 residues long. CDR1 is SGDLS and CDR2 is YYNGEE in the germline V gene. Trimming stripped 0 bases from V and 4 bases from J, with 10 bases between. CDR3 protein: CASSVAQGGYGYTF. The CDR3 nucleotides are TGTGCCAGCAGCGTAGCACAGGGCGGCTATGGCTACACCTTC.

The chain combines TRBV27 with TRBJ2-2; D ambiguous. The CDR3 runs 13 residues. The V gene lost 0 bases and the J gene lost 8 bases, with 7 bases spanning the gap. Germline-derived CDR1 and CDR2 are MNHEY and SMNVEV (reference sequence). Here the CDR3 reads CASSLSVVGELFF. CDR3 DNA sequence: TGTGCCAGCAGTTTATCGGTGGTGGGGGAGCTGTTTTTT.

V and J are TRBV4-1 and TRBJ2-3; D gene ambiguous. Deletions cut 5 bases from V and 0 bases from J, with 15 bases between. CDR1 MGHRA and CDR2 YSYEKL come from the germline V gene. CDR3 size: 16 residues. The DNA of the CDR3 is TGCGCCAGCAGCGCCGATAGCCTGTCTAGCACAGATACGCAGTATTTT. Its translation is CASSADSLSSTDTQYF.

This chain joins TRBV5-4 and TRBJ2-1; TRBD2 is a possible D gene (6 bases). The CDR3 has 13 residues. V lost 5 bases and J 6 bases, leaving 12 bases between the germline ends. In germline, CDR1 is SGHNT, CDR2 YYREEE (reference sequence). As DNA, the CDR3 is TGTGCCAGCAGATGGTGGGGGGTCAATGAGCAGTTCTTC. This sequence encodes CASRWWGVNEQFF.

This rearrangement joins TRBV5-1 to TRBJ2-5, with 12 bases identical to TRBD1. The germline V gene encodes CDR1 SGHRS and CDR2 YFSETQ. The CDR3 loop spans 16 amino acids. V dropped 4 bases and J dropped 1; count of bases not matched to a gene: 5. CDR3 in DNA: TGCGCCAGCAGCCCCTGGGACAGGGGGCCCCAAGAGACCCAGTACTTC. It translates to CASSPWDRGPQETQYF. Combining the CDR3 with reference TRBV5-1 and TRBJ2-5 gives the whole variable domain KAGVTQTPRYLIKTRGQQVTLSCSPISGHRSVSWYQQTPGQGLQFLFEYFSETQRNKGNFPGRFSGRQFSNSRSEMNVSTLELGDSALYLCASSPWDRGPQETQYFGPGTRLLVL.

This chain connects TRBV5-1 to TRBJ1-1; 8 bases fit TRBD1. The CDR3 extends over 16 amino acids. Germline trimming cut 3 bases from V and 0 bases from J; bases unmatched to any gene: 7. The germline V gene has CDR1 SGHRS and CDR2 YFSETQ. CDR3 amino acids: CASSSHRGDMNTEAFF. For the CDR3, the DNA is TGCGCCAGCAGCTCCCACAGGGGGGACATGAACACTGAAGCTTTCTTT.

This sequence joins TRBV5-1 and TRBJ1-5; tentative D call: TRBD1 (5 bases). The CDR3 consists of 13 residues. Germline CDR1 and CDR2: SGHRS and YFSETQ. Trimming pared 0 bases from V and 9 bases from J, leaving 10 bases between. The CDR3 protein is CASSLAGSPPQHF. In DNA form, the CDR3 reads TGCGCCAGCAGCTTGGCAGGGTCCCCGCCCCAGCATTTT.

The rearrangement links TRBV7-3 to TRBJ1-2, with D perhaps TRBD1 (6 bases). The germline V gene encodes CDR1 SGHTA and CDR2 FQGTGA. CDR3 length equals 13 residues. V shed 6 bases and J shed 8 bases, with 16 bases lying between them. The CDR3 reads CASRAGTKEGYTF. DNA for the CDR3: TGTGCCAGCAGGGCCGGGACAAAAGAAGGCTACACCTTC.

This clone was found once. This sequence joins TRBV29-1 and TRBJ2-1; D tentatively fits TRBD1 or TRBD2 (5 bases each). Trimming removed 2 bases at V and 0 bases at J, with 8 bases between. The CDR3 has 14 residues. Germline loops: CDR1 SQVTM, CDR2 ANQGSEA. CDR3 in DNA: TGCAGCGTTGAACCAGGGAGCTCCTACAATGAGCAGTTCTTC. Encoded protein: CSVEPGSSYNEQFF.

The chain joins TRBV5-6 to TRBJ1-5, with TRBD1 identical over 8 bases. Germline CDR1 SGHDT, CDR2 YYEEEE. V lost 4 bases to trimming and J lost 0 bases; unmatched junction nucleotides: 6. The CDR3 extends over 16 amino acids. The CDR3 sequence: CASSQTGEDSNQPQHF. In nucleotides, the CDR3 is TGTGCCAGCAGCCAGACAGGGGAAGATAGCAATCAGCCCCAGCATTTT. Full variable domain (remainder filled in from reference TRBV5-6 and TRBJ1-5): DAGVTQSPTHLIKTRGQQVTLRCSPKSGHDTVSWYQQALGQGPQFIFQYYEEEERQRGNFPDRFSGHQFPNYSSELNVNALLLGDSALYLCASSQTGEDSNQPQHFGDGTRLSIL.

J is TRBJ1-3 and V is TRBV29-1; D uncertain. The CDR3 extends over 15 amino acids. In germline, CDR1 is SQVTM, CDR2 ANQGSEA. Trimming left V 0 bases short and J 0 bases short, with 9 bases between. The CDR3 region is CSVEDITSSGNTIYF. The CDR3 bases are TGCAGCGTTGAAGATATTACATCCTCTGGAAACACCATATATTTT.

Here the CDR3 reads CASSPDRGFSGANVLTF. DNA for the CDR3: TGTGCCAGCAGCCCGGACAGGGGTTTTTCTGGGGCCAACGTCCTGACTTTC. The genes are TRBV11-3 and TRBJ2-6; 9 positions match TRBD1. The trim removed 5 bases at V and 1 base at J, leaving 6 bases unmatched. CDR3 size: 17 residues. Germline CDR1 reads SGHNT; CDR2 reads YENEEA.

As to this clone: Other DNA sequences in this sample translate to the same CDR3. This chain links TRBV9 with TRBJ2-1; tentatively, D is TRBD2 (5 bases). Germline CDR1 SGDLS, CDR2 YYNGEE. Trimming pared 0 bases from V and 0 bases from J, leaving 7 bases between. The CDR3 runs to 15 residues. In nucleotides, the CDR3 is TGTGCCAGCAGCGTAGAGGACTCCTCCTACAATGAGCAGTTCTTC. Its protein product is CASSVEDSSYNEQFF.

This clone has only a few counts. The V gene is TRBV27, the J gene TRBJ1-5; weak D call: TRBD1 (6 bases). The CDR3 is made up of 15 amino acids. The germline gives CDR1 MNHEY, CDR2 SMNVEV (reference sequence). V was pared by 2 bases and J by 0 bases, with 8 bases between. The CDR3 loop reads CASSLGGHSNQPQHF. The CDR3 DNA is TGTGCCAGCAGTTTAGGGGGGCATAGCAATCAGCCCCAGCATTTT.

This clone has just a few counts. The V call is TRBV27, the J call TRBJ1-4, with D tentatively TRBD1 (6 bases). Per germline, CDR1 MNHEY and CDR2 SMNVEV (reference sequence). V lost 8 bases and J lost 12, with 16 bases in between. CDR3 length equals 12 residues. In nucleotides, the CDR3 is TGTGCCAGCGGGATTACAAACAGGGAACTGTTTTTT. This translates into CASGITNRELFF.

The V and J genes are TRBV15 and TRBJ1-2; 8 bases map to TRBD1. The CDR3 runs 14 residues. Germline trimming cut 5 bases from V and 7 bases from J; bases unmatched to any gene: 9. Germline V CDR1 and CDR2: LNHNV, YYDKDF (reference sequence). CDR3 sequence (DNA): TGTGCCACCAGCCCCAGCAGGGGGCAGCTTGGCTACACCTTC. Protein product: CATSPSRGQLGYTF.

This chain links TRBV7-9 with TRBJ2-1; TRBD2 aligns across 8 bases. The CDR3 contains 15 residues. V shed 6 bases, J shed 7 bases, and the junction held 11 bases outside the gene matches. CDR1 and CDR2 from the germline V gene are SEHNR and FQNEAQ (reference sequence). The DNA for the CDR3 is TGTGCCAGCAGTCCTAGGTTGGGACTAGTGAATGAGCAGTTCTTC. Translation: CASSPRLGLVNEQFF.

The chain carries TRBV7-3 and TRBJ1-5, with TRBD1 as a possible D gene (6 bases). Per germline, CDR1 SGHTA and CDR2 FQGTGA. V lost 5 bases to trimming and J lost 3 bases, with 26 bases between them. This CDR3 comprises 19 residues. The CDR3 sequence is CASSHFRIWAGALNQPQHF. The CDR3 DNA is TGTGCCAGCAGCCACTTTCGAATTTGGGCGGGGGCGCTCAATCAGCCCCAGCATTTT. The full variable domain, in which reference TRBV7-3 and TRBJ1-5 provide the parts outside the CDR3, is GAGVSQTPSNKVTEKGKYVELRCDPISGHTALYWYRQSLGQGPEFLIYFQGTGAADDSGLPNDRFFAVRPEGSVSTLKIQRTERGDSAVYLCASSHFRIWAGALNQPQHFGDGTRLSIL.

The table lists this clone with a few counts. The chain has TRBV2 and TRBJ2-7; D tentatively fits TRBD1 or TRBD2 (5 bases each). Germline V gene data show CDR1 as SNHLY and CDR2 as FYNNEI. Trimming took 6 bases from V and 3 from J, leaving 9 bases between them. CDR3 length: 12 residues. CDR3 sequence: CASSGADYEQYF. The CDR3 DNA sequence: TGTGCCAGCAGCGGGGCCGACTACGAGCAGTACTTC.

The chain joins TRBV10-2 to TRBJ2-1; the D gene is possibly TRBD1 (5 bases). Trimming cost V 5 bases and J 8 bases, with 7 bases left between them. CDR1 and CDR2 from the germline V gene are WSHSY and SAAADI. This CDR3 has 11 residues. CDR3 nucleotides: TGCGCCAGCAGTCTAGGGGATGAGCAGTTCTTC. Translating gives CASSLGDEQFF.

The chain recombines TRBV6-9 with TRBJ1-5, with TRBD1 matching 7 bases. CDR1 and CDR2 from the germline V gene are MNHGY and SVAAGI. With V trimmed by 5 bases and J by 6 bases, 10 bases remained unmatched. The CDR3 length is 15 residues. CDR3 nucleotide sequence: TGTGCCAGCAGTAAAATCAGGGGGGTTGGTCAGCCCCAGCATTTT. It codes for CASSKIRGVGQPQHF.

The chain is built from TRBV19 and TRBJ2-2; D remains ambiguous. In germline, CDR1 is LNHDA, CDR2 SQIVND (reference sequence). The V end lost 1 base, the J end lost 2 bases, and 5 bases lay between the germline ends. The CDR3 is made up of 14 amino acids. CDR3 sequence reads: CASSIALNTGELFF. CDR3 nucleotides: TGTGCCAGTAGTATAGCTCTTAACACCGGGGAGCTGTTTTTT.

To note about this clone: One end of the junction is discordant with germline, which a read error may explain. V gene TRBV7-8 combines with J gene TRBJ2-7; 12 bases align to TRBD2. CDR1 and CDR2 from the germline V gene are SGHVS and FQNEAQ. The CDR3 extends over 15 amino acids. The CDR3 DNA sequence: TGTGCCGGCAGCTTCAGGACTAGCGGGGCGTACGAGCAGTACTTC. It codes for CAGSFRTSGAYEQYF. Using reference TRBV7-8 and TRBJ2-7 for the parts outside the CDR3, the full variable domain is GAGVSQSPRYKVAKRGQDVALRCDPISGHVSLFWYQQALGQGPEFLTYFQNEAQLDKSGLPSDRFFAERPEGSVSTLKIQRTQQEDSAVYLCAGSFRTSGAYEQYFGPGTRLTVT.

About this clone itself: One end of the junction is discordant with germline, which a read error may explain. The chain couples TRBV9 to TRBJ2-1; 8 bases map to TRBD2. This CDR3 contains 12 residues. The germline V gene has CDR1 SGDLS and CDR2 YYNGEE. In nucleotides, the CDR3 is TGTGCCAGTAGCGGGGATTACAATGAGCAGTTCTTC. Its protein product is CASSGDYNEQFF.

The chain is built from TRBV7-2 and TRBJ2-3; D may correspond to TRBD1 or TRBD2 (5 bases each). Per germline, CDR1 SGHTA and CDR2 FQGNSA. The ends were cut back, 4 bases at V and 5 bases at J, with 22 bases in the middle. The CDR3 is 17 amino acids. CDR3 in DNA: TGTGCCAGCAGCTACCCCGGGACCCTTGCCGGAAAAGATACGCAGTATTTT. It encodes CASSYPGTLAGKDTQYF.